These 24 T cell receptor beta chains were all obtained from the same sample, sequenced in a study of T cells in Graves' hyperthyroidism and ophthalmopathy. Amplified TCR beta CDR3 regions came from RNA transcripts. HTBI primers were used for first-round RT-PCR of the TCR CDR3. TCRdb called the multiplex PCR reads again in MiXCR, with one record for every CDR3 protein. The sample has a few hundred thousand distinct CDR3 sequences, around 13% seen once. The sequenced sample consisted of blood. Receptors originate from a woman in her 30s with Graves' ophthalmopathy.

This clonotype was detected only a few times. This chain uses TRBV5-4 with TRBJ1-1, with TRBD1 as a possible D gene (5 bases). The CDR3 sequence is 14 residues long. Looked up from germline, CDR1 is SGHNT and CDR2 is YYREEE (reference sequence). V lost 5 bases, J lost 7 bases, and 18 bases lay in between. The CDR3 here is CASSRTGQPLEAFF. The CDR3 DNA follows: TGTGCCAGCAGTAGAACAGGTCAGCCGCTTGAAGCTTTCTTT.

Of note for this clonotype: This may be a read error: a much more frequent sequence differs by one nucleotide. V usage is TRBV7-2 and J usage is TRBJ2-5; TRBD2 matches 11 bases. This CDR3 spans 16 amino acids. Germline lookup yields CDR1 SGHTA and CDR2 FQGNSA. CDR3 in amino acids: CAGSLAIAGGTETQYF. Here the CDR3 DNA reads TGTGCCGGCAGCTTAGCGATAGCGGGGGGGACGGAGACCCAGTACTTC.

To note about this clonotype: This may stem from a read error, because a much larger clone lies one nucleotide away. The V gene is TRBV6-5, the J gene TRBJ1-4; unclear D gene. Germline loops: CDR1 MNHEY, CDR2 SVGAGI. The CDR3 contains 12 residues. V was trimmed by 4 bases and J by 16 bases, leaving 16 bases between them. CDR3 sequence: CASSFGSAVWFF. The CDR3 region has the DNA TGTGCCAGCAGTTTTGGCAGTGCGGTTTGGTTTTTT.

The chain couples TRBV4-1 to TRBJ1-5, with D possibly TRBD1 on 5 matching bases. Per the germline V gene, CDR1 is MGHRA and CDR2 is YSYEKL. This CDR3 spans 15 amino acids. V lost 3 bases and J lost 5, with 14 bases in between. CDR3 sequence: CASSHREGSHQPQHF. Written as DNA, the CDR3 is TGCGCCAGCAGCCACAGGGAAGGGTCCCATCAGCCCCAGCATTTT.

The V gene is TRBV4-1, the J gene TRBJ1-6, with 8 positions matching TRBD1. The germline CDR1 and CDR2 sequences are MGHRA and YSYEKL. After removal of 4 bases from V and 6 bases from J, the junction contained 8 bases not matched to a gene. The length of the CDR3 is 16 residues. Written as DNA, the CDR3 is TGCGCCAGCAGCCTCCAGGGGGCCAGGATTAATTCACCCCTCCACTTT. Translating gives CASSLQGARINSPLHF.

Worth noting for this clonotype: A much larger clonotype is one base distant, so this may be a read error. This chain links TRBV6-9 with TRBJ2-7; 7 nucleotides agree with TRBD2. This CDR3 is built from 14 residues. J was trimmed by 7 bases and V by 3 bases; bases with no gene match: 9. The V gene's germline CDR1 is MNHGY and CDR2 SVAAGI. This CDR3 is CASSYWASGEEQYF. The DNA of the CDR3 is TGTGCCAGCAGTTACTGGGCTAGCGGCGAGGAGCAGTACTTC.

This clonotype was recorded at least ten times. The chain combines TRBV5-5 with TRBJ2-3; 9 bases map to TRBD2. The germline gives CDR1 SGHKS, CDR2 YYEKEE (reference sequence). The CDR3 runs 16 residues. Unmatched junction bases numbered 9, after V lost 6 bases and J lost 1 base. The CDR3 DNA sequence: TGTGCCAGCATCCGGGGTACTAGCGGGCGCACAGATACGCAGTATTTT. Translating gives CASIRGTSGRTDTQYF. Complete variable domain (other parts from reference TRBV5-5 and TRBJ2-3): DAGVTQSPTHLIKTRGQQVTLRCSPISGHKSVSWYQQVLGQGPQFIFQYYEKEERGRGNFPDRFSARQFPNYSSELNVNALLLGDSALYLCASIRGTSGRTDTQYFGPGTRLTVL.

Comment on this clonotype: A much more abundant neighbour one base away suggests this may be a read error. The rearrangement links TRBV12-3 or TRBV12-4 to TRBJ2-3; D ambiguous. The CDR3 is 14 residues long. V lost 4 bases, J lost 5 bases, and 13 bases lay in between. This chain's CDR3 is CASSSLFVGDTQYF. CDR3 DNA: TGTGCCAGCAGTTCCCTCTTTGTAGGAGATACGCAGTATTTT.

In this sample, this clonotype turned up many times. The chain is built from TRBV28 and TRBJ2-7; 8 nucleotides match TRBD1. Trimming removed 4 bases from V and 2 bases from J; junction bases left unmatched: 1. The CDR3 has 13 residues. Germline V gene lookup returns CDR1 MDHEN and CDR2 SYDVKM. CDR3 sequence reads: CASSYRGTYEQYF. In nucleotides, the CDR3 is TGTGCCAGCAGTTACAGGGGGACCTACGAGCAGTACTTC.

The genes are TRBV27 and TRBJ1-4; 11 bases agree with TRBD1. V lost 5 bases to trimming and J lost 8 bases; unmatched junction nucleotides: 4. CDR3 length equals 14 residues. The germline V gene encodes CDR1 MNHEY and CDR2 SMNVEV (reference sequence). CDR3 DNA sequence: TGTGCCAGCAGTGGGGGACAGGGGGGCGAAAAACTGTTTTTT. This translates into CASSGGQGGEKLFF.

As concerns this clonotype: Relative to the germline gene, one junction end is altered; a read error may explain this. This chain joins TRBV28 and TRBJ1-2, with TRBD1 identical over 8 bases. CDR1 is MDHEN and CDR2 is SYDVKM in the germline V gene. The CDR3 is 11 amino acids. CDR3 in amino acids: CASRGQFGYTF. CDR3 DNA: TGTGCGAGCAGGGGGCAGTTTGGCTACACCTTC.

This clonotype occurred a few times. V usage is TRBV7-6 and J usage is TRBJ1-6; no firm D call. The CDR3 has 14 residues. Germline loops: CDR1 SGHVS, CDR2 FNYEAQ. Trimming removed 5 bases from V and 8 bases from J, with 13 bases in between. The CDR3: CASSPRPFDSPLHF. In nucleotides, the CDR3 is TGTGCCAGCAGCCCCCGGCCTTTCGATTCACCCCTCCACTTT. Based on the CDR3 plus reference TRBV7-6 and TRBJ1-6, the full variable domain is GAGVSQSPRYKVTKRGQDVALRCDPISGHVSLYWYRQALGQGPEFLTYFNYEAQQDKSGLPNDRFSAERPEGSISTLTIQRTEQRDSAMYRCASSPRPFDSPLHFGNGTRLTVT.

This clonotype appeared many times. The chain joins TRBV6-1 to TRBJ2-1; no definite D call. Germline V CDR1 and CDR2: MNHNS, SASEGT. V lost 2 bases and J lost 7, with 9 bases in between. The CDR3 spans 13 residues. The chain's CDR3 is CASSEFPGNEQFF. The DNA for the CDR3 is TGTGCCAGCAGTGAATTCCCGGGTAATGAGCAGTTCTTC.

This clonotype was counted many times. The chain couples TRBV3-1 to TRBJ1-6; no clear D gene. Trimming removed 2 bases from V and 6 bases from J, with 5 bases in between. CDR1 and CDR2 (germline): LGHDT, YNNKEL (reference sequence). The length of the CDR3 is 13 residues. The CDR3 bases are TGTGCCAGCAGCCAAAAGTTTAATTCACCCCTCCACTTT. This translates into CASSQKFNSPLHF. The complete variable domain, with remaining parts taken from reference TRBV3-1 and TRBJ1-6, reads DTAVSQTPKYLVTQMGNDKSIKCEQNLGHDTMYWYKQDSKKFLKIMFSYNNKELIINETVPNRFSPKSPDKAHLNLHINSLELGDSAVYFCASSQKFNSPLHFGNGTRLTVT.

This clonotype has ten or more counts. The chain has TRBV18 and TRBJ2-3; D might be TRBD2 (5 bases). The CDR3 sequence is 13 residues long. Germline-derived CDR1 and CDR2 are KGHSH and LQKENI. Trimming cost V 3 bases and J 1 base, with 5 bases left between them. The CDR3 DNA reads as TGTGCCAGCTCACCTAGCGGCACAGATACGCAGTATTTT. Protein sequence: CASSPSGTDTQYF.

The genes are TRBV28 and TRBJ2-7, with 8 positions matching TRBD2. This CDR3 region has 16 residues. CDR1 MDHEN and CDR2 SYDVKM come from the germline V gene. Trimming cost V 11 bases and J 5 bases; bases outside gene matches: 20. The CDR3 is CAGGLFGGGSFNEQYF. The DNA for the CDR3 is TGTGCCGGCGGTTTGTTTGGCGGGGGGTCATTTAACGAGCAGTACTTC.

This clonotype was counted many times. Here the CDR3 reads CSAPRRNYEQYF. The CDR3 DNA sequence: TGCAGTGCCCCCAGGAGAAACTACGAGCAGTACTTC. The chain uses TRBV20-1 and TRBJ2-7, with D hard to call. Trimming cost V 6 bases and J 3 bases, with 12 bases left between them. The CDR3 sequence is 12 residues long. Germline V CDR1 and CDR2: DFQATT, SNEGSKA (reference sequence).

This chain uses TRBV28 with TRBJ1-2, with 7 bases lining up with TRBD1. V shed 3 bases and J 0 bases; nucleotides not matched to a gene: 13. This CDR3 spans 18 amino acids. Germline CDR1 is MDHEN and CDR2 is SYDVKM. CDR3 sequence: CASSFEGGDTQANYGYTF. CDR3 in DNA: TGTGCCAGCAGTTTCGAAGGGGGCGATACCCAGGCTAACTATGGCTACACCTTC.

The gene calls are TRBV20-1 and TRBJ2-7; 11 bases align to TRBD1. The CDR3 totals 16 residues. The junction had 13 bases not matched to a gene; V was cut back by 6 bases and J by 3 bases. From germline, CDR1 is DFQATT and CDR2 SNEGSKA (reference sequence). The CDR3 region is CSARTDIGTGGYEQYF. The CDR3 DNA reads TGCAGTGCACGAACGGATATCGGGACAGGGGGCTACGAGCAGTACTTC.

Note on this clonotype: One end of the junction does not line up with germline, which may come from a read error. This chain joins TRBV11-2 and TRBJ1-2; D ambiguous. The CDR3 runs to 14 residues. Germline lookup yields CDR1 SGHAT and CDR2 FQNNGV. In DNA form, the CDR3 reads TGTGCCAGCAGCTTAGTTCCAGGTACCTATGGCTGCACCTTC. This encodes CASSLVPGTYGCTF. Looking up the rest from reference TRBV11-2 and TRBJ1-2 gives the full variable domain: EAGVAQSPRYKIIEKRQSVAFWCNPISGHATLYWYQQILGQGPKLLIQFQNNGVVDDSQLPKDRFSAERLKGVDSTLKIQPAKLEDSAVYLCASSLVPGTYGCTFGSGTRLTVV.

There are many counts of this clonotype. The J gene is TRBJ1-1, the V gene TRBV5-1; 10 positions match TRBD1. Germline V gene sequence: CDR1 SGHRS, CDR2 YFSETQ. V dropped 0 bases and J dropped 5; count of bases not matched to a gene: 4. The length of the CDR3 is 15 residues. CDR3: CASSLGSDRGTEAFF. The DNA of the CDR3 is TGCGCCAGCAGCTTGGGTTCGGACAGGGGGACTGAAGCTTTCTTT.

This clonotype showed up many times. The chain couples TRBV28 to TRBJ1-5, with a weak D call TRBD1 (6 bases). Trimming removed 3 bases from V and 5 bases from J, with 14 bases in between. Germline loops: CDR1 MDHEN, CDR2 SYDVKM. The CDR3 has 15 amino acids. The CDR3: CASSFRGESHQPQHF. Here the CDR3 DNA reads TGTGCCAGCAGTTTTAGGGGGGAAAGCCATCAGCCCCAGCATTTT.

This clonotype was found many times. The chain combines TRBV6-6 with TRBJ1-4; TRBD1 matches at 9 bases. The length of the CDR3 is 16 residues. V lost 2 bases to trimming and J lost 8 bases; unmatched junction nucleotides: 9. Germline V lookup: CDR1 MNHNY, CDR2 SVGAGI (reference sequence). The CDR3 DNA reads as TGTGCCAGCAGTTACCCCCCGGACAGGGGAGGGGAAAAACTGTTTTTT. It is translated as CASSYPPDRGGEKLFF.

This clonotype appeared many times. The genes are TRBV7-9 and TRBJ2-3, with 12 bases identical to TRBD2. The CDR3 has 17 residues. CDR1 and CDR2 (germline): SEHNR, FQNEAQ (reference sequence). V shed 5 bases and J 0 bases; nucleotides not matched to a gene: 6. The CDR3 nucleotides read TGTGCCAGCAGCGTACAACTAGCGGGGGGAAGCACAGATACGCAGTATTTT. Its translation is CASSVQLAGGSTDTQYF.